This passage covers 32 T cell receptor beta chains from one sample sequenced in a study of blood T cell repertoires in COVID-19. Some clones are missing from TCRdb's copy, which holds only in-frame ones; the method was immunoSEQ multiplex PCR. The sample has around 150,000 clones, about 86% seen once. Sequenced input: peripheral blood. These receptors all come from a man between 18 and 29 years old with acute or convalescent COVID-19.

The chain combines TRBV7-9 with TRBJ2-2; D remains ambiguous. Between the trimmed V and J ends, which lost 10 bases and 4 bases, there was a span of 4 bases. The CDR3 is made up of 10 amino acids. Germline CDR1 and CDR2: SEHNR and FQNEAQ (reference sequence). This CDR3 reads CATSTGELFF. CDR3 DNA: TGTGCCACCTCCACCGGGGAGCTGTTTTTT. Filled out from reference TRBV7-9 and TRBJ2-2, the complete variable domain reads DTGVSQNPRHKITKRGQNVTFRCDPISEHNRLYWYRQTLGQGPEFLTYFQNEAQLEKSRLLSDRFSAERPKGSFSTLEIQRTEQGDSAMYLCATSTGELFFGEGSRLTVL.

The V gene is TRBV19, the J gene TRBJ1-1; D perhaps matches TRBD1 (5 bases). The CDR3 runs 13 residues. Germline CDR1 reads LNHDA; CDR2 reads SQIVND (reference sequence). The V end was cut by 6 bases, the J end by 0 bases, with 8 bases between. The CDR3 is CASRDKMNTEAFF. CDR3 sequence (DNA): TGTGCCAGTAGGGACAAAATGAACACTGAAGCTTTCTTT.

This rearrangement joins TRBV7-2 to TRBJ2-3, with 8 bases that match TRBD2. CDR3 length: 17 residues. Germline V lookup: CDR1 SGHTA, CDR2 FQGNSA. V lost 1 base and J lost 2; bases outside the gene matches: 8. CDR3 nucleotides: TGTGCCAGCAGCTTAGGTCTTAGGCGGGGGGACACAGATACGCAGTATTTT. Protein sequence: CASSLGLRRGDTDTQYF.

This chain joins TRBV29-1 and TRBJ1-4; 7 bases are a match to TRBD1. V lost 5 bases and J lost 2; bases outside the gene matches: 5. The CDR3 has 14 residues. Germline CDR1 and CDR2: SQVTM and ANQGSEA. The CDR3 coding sequence is TGCAGCGTTTCGACAGGGACTACTAATGAAAAACTGTTTTTT. It yields the protein CSVSTGTTNEKLFF.

About this clone itself: This sample also contains other DNA sequences that code for the same CDR3. The rearrangement links TRBV18 to TRBJ1-6, with TRBD1 identical over 9 bases. Germline V gives CDR1 KGHSH, CDR2 LQKENI. CDR3 length equals 14 residues. J gave up 7 bases and V 6 bases, and 4 bases lay outside the gene matches. The CDR3 sequence: CASSRDRENSPLHF. The CDR3 bases are TGTGCCAGCTCTCGGGACAGGGAGAATTCACCCCTCCACTTT.

This sequence joins TRBV11-2 and TRBJ2-1, with D perhaps matching TRBD2 (6 bases). Germline V lookup: CDR1 SGHAT, CDR2 FQNNGV. V dropped 5 bases and J dropped 9 bases, with 23 bases sitting between them. This CDR3 has 16 amino acids. The CDR3 DNA reads as TGTGCCAGCAGCGGCGACTGGGGACTGGAGGCGAGTGAGCAGTTCTTC. It is translated as CASSGDWGLEASEQFF.

The chain uses TRBV6-5 and TRBJ1-1, with D possibly matching TRBD1 (5 bases). CDR3 length equals 12 residues. Germline V gene sequence: CDR1 MNHEY, CDR2 SVGAGI. Trimming removed 7 bases from V and 2 bases from J, with 8 bases in between. The CDR3 region is CASNRGNTEAFF. Here the CDR3 DNA reads TGTGCCAGCAATAGGGGAAACACTGAAGCTTTCTTT.

The genes are TRBV5-1 and TRBJ2-1; D may be TRBD2 (7 bases). Germline V gene sequence: CDR1 SGHRS, CDR2 YFSETQ. The CDR3 is 14 amino acids. V lost 4 bases, J lost 6 bases, and 14 bases lay in between. CDR3 nucleotides: TGCGCCAGCAGCAGGGGGGGTTCGGCCAATGAGCAGTTCTTC. Translated: CASSRGGSANEQFF.

This chain joins TRBV2 and TRBJ1-1, with TRBD1 as a possible D gene (5 bases). Germline lookup yields CDR1 SNHLY and CDR2 FYNNEI. CDR3 length: 13 residues. V dropped 6 bases and J dropped 4 bases, with 12 bases sitting between them. CDR3 DNA: TGTGCCAGCAGCGACAGTGGGGCCACTGAAGCTTTCTTT. Amino acid sequence: CASSDSGATEAFF.

This chain links TRBV2 with TRBJ1-1, with D hard to call. CDR3 length: 15 residues. From germline, CDR1 is SNHLY and CDR2 FYNNEI. Trimming pared 4 bases from V and 0 bases from J, leaving 12 bases between. The CDR3 DNA follows: TGTGCCAGCAGTGTCGATCGAGCGGTGAACACTGAAGCTTTCTTT. Protein sequence: CASSVDRAVNTEAFF.

The chain combines TRBV18 with TRBJ1-2, with D unclear. The V and J ends lost 0 bases and 2 bases respectively, with 16 bases between them. Germline V lookup: CDR1 KGHSH, CDR2 LQKENI. The CDR3 length is 17 residues. CDR3 loop: CASSPPGVRSGNYGYTF. CDR3 DNA: TGTGCCAGCTCACCACCGGGAGTAAGGTCCGGGAACTATGGCTACACCTTC.

The V gene is TRBV30, the J gene TRBJ2-5, with 10 bases aligning to TRBD2. The CDR3 covers 17 residues. Per germline, CDR1 GTSNPN and CDR2 SVGIG (reference sequence). The trim removed 0 bases at V and 5 bases at J, leaving 12 bases unmatched. CDR3 bases: TGTGCCTGGAGTGTAGGTCTATACCCTAGCGGGGGTGAGACCCAGTACTTC. This gives the protein CAWSVGLYPSGGETQYF.

This chain joins TRBV12-3 or TRBV12-4 and TRBJ1-1; D may be TRBD1 (5 bases). V was cut by 6 bases and J by 4 bases, with 6 bases left in between. The CDR3 totals 11 residues. The CDR3 spells CASRRGTEAFF. The CDR3 DNA reads as TGTGCCAGCAGAAGGGGCACTGAAGCTTTCTTT.

The chain's CDR3 is CASSLSGTGDYGYTF. As DNA, the CDR3 is TGTGCCAGCAGTTTGTCCGGGACAGGGGATTATGGCTACACCTTC. The V and J genes are TRBV28 and TRBJ1-2; 10 bases match TRBD1. Germline values: CDR1 MDHEN, CDR2 SYDVKM. Unmatched junction bases numbered 6, after V lost 3 bases and J lost 5 bases. The CDR3 extends over 15 amino acids.

This chain connects TRBV3-1 (or the pseudogene TRBV3-2) to TRBJ1-1; a weak D match, TRBD1 (5 bases). The length of the CDR3 is 15 residues. The germline CDR1 and CDR2 sequences are LGHDT and YNNKEL (reference sequence). V was trimmed by 4 bases and J by 1 base, leaving 13 bases between them. In DNA form, the CDR3 reads TGTGCCAGCAGCCTAAAGCCAGGGCAGAACACTGAAGCTTTCTTT. This gives the protein CASSLKPGQNTEAFF.

The chain has TRBV11-2 and TRBJ1-1, with a tentative D call TRBD1 (5 bases). The CDR3 spans 14 residues. V dropped 0 bases and J dropped 4 bases, with 9 bases sitting between them. Germline lookup yields CDR1 SGHAT and CDR2 FQNNGV. CDR3 in amino acids: CASSLDRRGTEAFF. DNA of the CDR3: TGTGCCAGCAGCTTAGATCGAAGGGGCACTGAAGCTTTCTTT.

J is TRBJ2-5 and V is TRBV7-2; the D is unclear. Germline V gives CDR1 SGHTA, CDR2 FQGNSA. V was pared by 5 bases and J by 5 bases, with 9 bases between. The CDR3 consists of 12 residues. DNA of the CDR3: TGTGCCAGCAGCCCTCCGTTCGAGACCCAGTACTTC. Protein: CASSPPFETQYF.

This rearrangement joins TRBV4-1 to TRBJ1-4; no firm D call. The V and J ends lost 2 bases and 3 bases respectively, with 28 bases between them. Germline CDR1 is MGHRA and CDR2 is YSYEKL. This CDR3 comprises 21 residues. Here the CDR3 reads CASSQSPTAGQDYEPNEKLFF. As DNA, the CDR3 is TGCGCCAGCAGCCAATCTCCCACCGCTGGGCAAGACTATGAACCTAATGAAAAACTGTTTTTT.

This clone was seen just once. V gene TRBV19 combines with J gene TRBJ2-2; 7 bases align to TRBD2. The J segment lost 7 bases and the V segment lost 5 bases, leaving 4 bases of the junction unmatched. The germline CDR1 and CDR2 sequences are LNHDA and SQIVND (reference sequence). This CDR3 is built from 13 residues. Written as DNA, the CDR3 is TGTGCCAGTAGTTCGGGAGGAATCGGGGAGCTGTTTTTT. It specifies CASSSGGIGELFF. The variable domain in full, with the rest retrieved from reference TRBV19 and TRBJ2-2, is DGGITQSPKYLFRKEGQNVTLSCEQNLNHDAMYWYRQDPGQGLRLIYYSQIVNDFQKGDIAEGYSVSREKKESFPLTVTSAQKNPTAFYLCASSSGGIGELFFGEGSRLTVL.

This chain uses TRBV3-1 (or the pseudogene TRBV3-2) with TRBJ2-1, with 10 bases aligning to TRBD2. V lost 4 bases, J lost 7 bases, and 4 bases stayed unmatched. The germline CDR1 and CDR2 sequences are LGHDT and YNNKEL (reference sequence). The CDR3 length is 14 residues. Here the CDR3 reads CASSRTSGGNEQFF. CDR3 DNA sequence: TGTGCCAGCAGCCGGACTAGCGGAGGGAATGAGCAGTTCTTC.

About this clone itself: The sample carries other DNA sequences with the same CDR3. The chain links TRBV6-5 to TRBJ2-6; the match to TRBD1 covers 10 bases. J gave up 0 bases and V 8 bases, and 1 base lay outside the gene matches. The germline V gene encodes CDR1 MNHEY and CDR2 SVGAGI. This CDR3 spans 15 amino acids. The CDR3 coding sequence is TGTGCCAGCCGGACAGGGGGCTCTGGGGCCAACGTCCTGACTTTC. As protein: CASRTGGSGANVLTF.

The chain uses TRBV10-3 and TRBJ1-2; D gene unclear. In germline, CDR1 is ENHRY, CDR2 SYGVKD. This CDR3 is built from 13 residues. V lost 4 bases to trimming and J lost 0 bases, with 6 bases between them. The CDR3 region is CAISGQSNYGYTF. CDR3 coding DNA: TGTGCCATCAGTGGGCAGTCTAACTATGGCTACACCTTC.

V and J are TRBV12-5 and TRBJ2-2; D remains unclear. With 5 bases removed from V and 10 bases from J, the gap between germline ends came to 11 bases. The CDR3 contains 12 residues. Germline CDR1 reads LGHNT; CDR2 reads FRNRAP. The CDR3 here is CASGPTPEELFF. CDR3 nucleotide sequence: TGTGCTAGTGGTCCCACACCCGAGGAGCTGTTTTTT.

CDR3 nucleotides: TGTGCCAGCAGCTCTACTAGCGGGGGCCTTAGCTCCTACAATGAGCAGTTCTTC. Its protein product is CASSSTSGGLSSYNEQFF. The chain is built from TRBV7-9 and TRBJ2-1, with 11 bases lining up with TRBD2. Germline values: CDR1 SEHNR, CDR2 FQNEAQ (reference sequence). V lost 4 bases, J lost 0 bases, and 8 bases stayed unmatched. The CDR3 runs 18 residues.

The CDR3 reads CATSERGQGSGNEQFF. Here the CDR3 DNA reads TGTGCCACCAGTGAGCGCGGACAGGGGTCTGGCAATGAGCAGTTCTTC. V gene TRBV24-1 combines with J gene TRBJ2-1; 9 positions match TRBD1. CDR3 length: 16 amino acids. The germline V gene encodes CDR1 KGHDR and CDR2 SFDVKD. Trimming removed 4 bases from V and 6 bases from J; junction bases left unmatched: 9.

This clone was seen a few times. The CDR3 nucleotides are TGTGCCAGCAGTTTATCGGCCAGGGAGGATGAGCAGTTCTTC. Protein product: CASSLSAREDEQFF. The rearrangement links TRBV27 to TRBJ2-1; maybe TRBD2 (6 bases). The V end was cut by 0 bases, the J end by 8 bases, with 11 bases between. CDR3 size: 14 residues. Germline CDR1 reads MNHEY; CDR2 reads SMNVEV (reference sequence).

The V gene is TRBV29-1, the J gene TRBJ1-3; possibly TRBD1 for D (6 bases). This CDR3 region has 14 residues. Germline values: CDR1 SQVTM, CDR2 ANQGSEA. Trimming took off 8 bases at V and 1 base at J, with 15 bases between the two ends. The CDR3 sequence: CSIRRTGSGNTIYF. The CDR3 DNA reads as TGCAGCATACGCCGCACAGGGTCTGGAAACACCATATATTTT.

V and J are TRBV2 and TRBJ1-2; no reliable D call. The CDR3 is 12 residues long. V was pared by 6 bases and J by 6 bases, with 11 bases between. Per germline, CDR1 SNHLY and CDR2 FYNNEI. The CDR3 nucleotides are TGTGCCAGCAGGCGGATTTCCGATGGCTACACCTTC. Protein product: CASRRISDGYTF.

The chain joins TRBV6-5 to TRBJ1-3, with TRBD1 matching 7 bases. The CDR3 spans 15 residues. V lost 5 bases, J lost 3 bases, and 7 bases stayed unmatched. Germline V gene data show CDR1 as MNHEY and CDR2 as SVGAGI. CDR3 sequence: CASSTAGGRGNTIYF. CDR3 nucleotide sequence: TGTGCCAGCAGTACGGCAGGGGGACGTGGAAACACCATATATTTT.

This rearrangement joins TRBV15 to TRBJ2-5, with unresolved D. This CDR3 spans 15 amino acids. V was clipped by 1 base and J by 1 base, with 10 bases between them. Germline CDR1 and CDR2: LNHNV and YYDKDF (reference sequence). Written as DNA, the CDR3 is TGTGCCACCAGCAGAGTTAACTATATCCAAGAGACCCAGTACTTC. Translation gives CATSRVNYIQETQYF.

The V and J genes are TRBV2 and TRBJ2-3; no clear D. Germline lookup yields CDR1 SNHLY and CDR2 FYNNEI. Trimming took off 4 bases at V and 1 base at J, with 12 bases between the two ends. The CDR3 has 15 residues. CDR3 nucleotides: TGTGCCAGCAGTGGTCGAGAGCCCGGCACAGATACGCAGTATTTT. This translates into CASSGREPGTDTQYF.

The chain employs TRBV12-3 or TRBV12-4 and TRBJ1-2; possible D gene TRBD1, 5 bases. The CDR3 loop spans 13 amino acids. With 5 bases removed from V and 1 base from J, the gap between germline ends came to 8 bases. DNA for the CDR3: TGTGCCAGCAGTCTGGGACTTAACTATGGCTACACCTTC. It yields the protein CASSLGLNYGYTF.